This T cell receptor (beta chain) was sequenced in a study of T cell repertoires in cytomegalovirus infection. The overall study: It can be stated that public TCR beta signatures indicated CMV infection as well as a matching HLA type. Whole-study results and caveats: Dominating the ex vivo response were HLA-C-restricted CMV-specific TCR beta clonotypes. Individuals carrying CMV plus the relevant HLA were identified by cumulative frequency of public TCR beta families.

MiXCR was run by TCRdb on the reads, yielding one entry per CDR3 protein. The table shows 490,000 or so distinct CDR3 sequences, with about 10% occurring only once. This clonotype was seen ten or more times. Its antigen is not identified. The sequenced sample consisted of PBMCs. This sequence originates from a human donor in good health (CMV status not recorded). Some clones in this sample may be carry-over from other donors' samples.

The CDR3 protein is CASGLDTAGEQYF. CDR3 nucleotides: TGTGCTAGTGGCCTGGACACGGCTGGCGAGCAGTACTTC. The rearrangement links TRBV12-5 to TRBJ2-7; a weak D match, TRBD1 (5 bases). CDR3 length: 13 residues. CDR1 is LGHNT and CDR2 is FRNRAP in the germline V gene. The V gene lost 6 bases and the J gene lost 6 bases, with 15 bases spanning the gap.